This T cell receptor (beta chain) originates from a study of OX40 agonist ivuxolimab in advanced cancers. Study-level background: The patients got ivuxolimab, which is an agonistic anti-OX40 (CD134) antibody. Patients receiving dose escalation had hepatocellular carcinoma, melanoma, renal cell or head and neck cancer. It was permissible to have had prior anti-PD-1, anti-PD-L1 or anti-CTLA-4 therapy, and about 40% had some.

Anyone with autoimmune disease history or systemic immunosuppression was excluded. The data were produced by immunoSEQ multiplex PCR, yet TCRdb's version contains in-frame clones alone and is incomplete. The data show around 95,000 clones, approximately 91% seen once. This clone was picked up one time. The TCR sequence derives from an adult with an advanced solid tumor such as melanoma, head and neck, liver or kidney cancer. The material was CD4+ or CD8+ T cells sorted from blood, obtained in a trial of the OX40 agonist ivuxolimab.

In DNA, the CDR3 is TGCGCCAGCAGCTTGGGACAGGGGCACAATGAGCAGTTCTTC. As protein: CASSLGQGHNEQFF. The chain links TRBV5-1 to TRBJ2-1, with 8 positions matching TRBD1. J gave up 5 bases and V 0 bases, and 1 base lay outside the gene matches. The CDR3 runs 14 residues. Germline loops: CDR1 SGHRS, CDR2 YFSETQ.